This T cell receptor beta chain was retrieved from a study of cytomegalovirus exposure and HLA in healthy donors. Study-wide background: For the approximately 400 genotyped donors, more than 80% fell within the Caucasian-associated ancestry cluster.

PCR employed 60 Vbeta and 13 Jbeta primers. Method: immunoSEQ multiplex PCR; TCRdb's copy keeps in-frame clones and lacks some. Here the sample spans hundreds of thousands of clones, roughly 91% being singletons. Study-wide points: Published work reported that the classifier diagnosed cytomegalovirus status with high specificity and sensitivity.

There are 18 residues in the CDR3. V lost 1 base, J lost 4 bases, and 9 bases stayed unmatched. Per germline, CDR1 MNHEY and CDR2 SMNVEV (reference sequence). In the case of this clone: Its cognate antigen is unknown.

This chain links TRBV27 with TRBJ2-1; 11 bases are shared with TRBD2. The sequenced sample consisted of PBMCs. The sequence was obtained from a young woman in good health and CMV-seronegative. As DNA, the CDR3 is TGTGCCAGCAGTTTATTAAACCCTAGCGGGGGGACGTACAATGAGCAGTTCTTC. It codes for CASSLLNPSGGTYNEQFF.